The T cell receptor (beta chain) under discussion was sequenced for a study of T cell repertoires in cytomegalovirus infection. Study in general: Public TCR beta signatures were indicative of both CMV infection and a matching HLA type. Study observations and caveats: Cumulative frequency of public TCR beta families picked out carriers of CMV plus the relevant HLA. The ex vivo response showed dominance by HLA-C-restricted CMV-specific TCR beta clonotypes.

The CDR3 runs to 16 residues. With V trimmed by 3 bases and J by 4 bases, 10 bases remained unmatched. The germline V gene encodes CDR1 SGHRS and CDR2 YFSETQ. TCRdb used MiXCR to reprocess the reads, holding one entry per CDR3 protein. The data contain 450,000 to 550,000 distinct CDR3 sequences, approximately 15% of them singletons. This clonotype turned up a few times. Its antigen is undetermined. The sequence came from a human donor in good health (CMV status not recorded). Some clones in this sample may be carry-over from other donors' samples. J is TRBJ1-1 and V is TRBV5-1; TRBD1 matches at 9 bases. Sequenced material: CD8+ T cells from PBMCs. The CDR3 region is CASSWGDRDTVTEAFF. CDR3 bases: TGCGCCAGCAGCTGGGGGGACAGGGATACCGTCACTGAAGCTTTCTTT.